This entry is about one T cell receptor (beta chain). Only in-frame clones appear in the TCRdb table, and some are missing; sequencing was by immunoSEQ multiplex PCR. The sample holds 11,000 or so clones, around 83% seen once. Germline V gives CDR1 MNHEY, CDR2 SVGAGI. This CDR3 is built from 11 residues. Trimming removed 11 bases at V and 6 bases at J, with 14 bases between. These data are taken from a study of graft-versus-host responses after intestinal transplantation. Study summary: For two to four years after anti-thymocyte globulin induction, all recipients took tacrolimus and steroids.

Specimen: PBMCs, collected around 490 days after intestinal transplant. The chain uses TRBV6-5 and TRBJ2-7; D remains unclear. This sequence originates from a human patient who received an intestinal transplant, so some T cells may come from the graft donor. The CDR3 protein is CASNQGPEQYF. The CDR3 bases are TGTGCCTCCAACCAAGGACCCGAGCAGTACTTC.